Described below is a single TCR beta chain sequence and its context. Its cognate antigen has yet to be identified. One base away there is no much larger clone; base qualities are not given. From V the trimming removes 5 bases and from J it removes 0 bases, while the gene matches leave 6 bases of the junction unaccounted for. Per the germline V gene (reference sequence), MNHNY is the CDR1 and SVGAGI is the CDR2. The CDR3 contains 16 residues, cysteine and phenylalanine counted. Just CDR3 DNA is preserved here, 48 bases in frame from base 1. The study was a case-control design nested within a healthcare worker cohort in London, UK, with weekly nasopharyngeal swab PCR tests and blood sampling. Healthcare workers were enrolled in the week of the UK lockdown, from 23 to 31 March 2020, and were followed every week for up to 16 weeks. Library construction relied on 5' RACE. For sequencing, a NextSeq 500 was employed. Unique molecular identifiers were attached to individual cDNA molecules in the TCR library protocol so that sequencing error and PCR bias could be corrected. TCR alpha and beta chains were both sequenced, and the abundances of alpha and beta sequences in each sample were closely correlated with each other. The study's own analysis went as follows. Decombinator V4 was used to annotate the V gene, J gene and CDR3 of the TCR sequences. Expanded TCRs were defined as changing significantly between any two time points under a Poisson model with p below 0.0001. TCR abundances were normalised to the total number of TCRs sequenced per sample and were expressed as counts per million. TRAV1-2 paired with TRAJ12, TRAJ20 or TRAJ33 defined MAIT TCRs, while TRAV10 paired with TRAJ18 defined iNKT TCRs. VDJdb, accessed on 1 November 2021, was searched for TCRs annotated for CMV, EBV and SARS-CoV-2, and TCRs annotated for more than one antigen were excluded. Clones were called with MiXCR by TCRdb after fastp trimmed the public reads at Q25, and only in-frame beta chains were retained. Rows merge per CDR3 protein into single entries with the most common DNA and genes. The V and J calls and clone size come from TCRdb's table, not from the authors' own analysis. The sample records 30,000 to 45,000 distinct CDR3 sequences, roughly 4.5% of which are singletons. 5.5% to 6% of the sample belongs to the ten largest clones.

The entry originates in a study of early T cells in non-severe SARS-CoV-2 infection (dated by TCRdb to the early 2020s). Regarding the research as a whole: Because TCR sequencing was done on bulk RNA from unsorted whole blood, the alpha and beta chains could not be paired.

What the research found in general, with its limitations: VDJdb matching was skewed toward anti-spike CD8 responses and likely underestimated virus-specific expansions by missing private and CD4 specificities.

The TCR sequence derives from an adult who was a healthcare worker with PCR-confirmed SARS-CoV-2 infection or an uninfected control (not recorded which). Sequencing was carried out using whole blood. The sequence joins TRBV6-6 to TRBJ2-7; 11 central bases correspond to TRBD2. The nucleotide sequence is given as TGTGCCAGCAGTACCCAACTAGCGGGGGCCTCCTACGAGCAGTACTTC. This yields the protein CASSTQLAGASYEQYF.